This T cell receptor (beta chain) was captured by sequencing in a study of glioma-infiltrating T cells. This clonotype counts as medium-sized. The antigen remains unidentified. TCR alpha and beta CDR3 regions were amplified from RNA using iRepertoire nested multiplex PCR. For one-step reverse transcription and amplification, about 85-400 ng of tissue mRNA or PBMC total RNA was used. TCRdb analysed the multiplex PCR reads with MiXCR anew, one entry per CDR3 protein. The data contain approximately 4,700 distinct CDR3 sequences, approximately 22% of them singletons. Germline V gene lookup returns CDR1 SEHNR and CDR2 FQNEAQ (reference sequence). The CDR3 is 16 amino acids. Trimming took off 5 bases at V and 2 bases at J, with 18 bases between the two ends. Study-wide points: Tissue and blood shared very few CDR3 sequences. Gliomas, especially low-grade, showed above-expected tissue-blood divergence; non-neoplastic patients showed below.

The material sequenced was glioma tissue, nonneoplastic brain tissue, or PBMCs (not recorded which). The chain links TRBV7-9 to TRBJ1-1; D possibly corresponds to TRBD1 (6 bases). The sequence was collected from a human donor with low-grade glioma or glioblastoma, undergoing nonglioma brain surgery, or in good health (not recorded which). In DNA, the CDR3 is TGTGCCAGCAGCCCGAGGGCCCTTGGGACAAACACTGAAGCTTTCTTT. Translating it yields CASSPRALGTNTEAFF. Based on the CDR3 plus reference TRBV7-9 and TRBJ1-1, the full variable domain is DTGVSQNPRHKITKRGQNVTFRCDPISEHNRLYWYRQTLGQGPEFLTYFQNEAQLEKSRLLSDRFSAERPKGSFSTLEIQRTEQGDSAMYLCASSPRALGTNTEAFFGQGTRLTVV.